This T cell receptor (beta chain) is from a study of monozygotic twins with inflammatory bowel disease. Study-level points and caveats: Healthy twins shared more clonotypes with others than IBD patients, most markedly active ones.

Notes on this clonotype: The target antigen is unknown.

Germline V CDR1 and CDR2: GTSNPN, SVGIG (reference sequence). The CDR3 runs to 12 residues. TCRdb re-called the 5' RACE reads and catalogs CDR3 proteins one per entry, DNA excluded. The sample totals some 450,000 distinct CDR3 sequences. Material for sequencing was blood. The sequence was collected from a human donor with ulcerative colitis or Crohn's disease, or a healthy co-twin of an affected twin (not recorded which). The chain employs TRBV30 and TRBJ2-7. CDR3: CAWSVQGLEQYF.